The next 2 T cell receptor beta chains were all read from a single sample in a study of persistence of HIV-infected CD4 T cells. The antigens of these receptors remain unknown. This was the immunoSEQ version 4 assay in survey mode. Here immunoSEQ multiplex PCR was the method, and the copy in TCRdb shows in-frame clones only, minus some. The sample lists 40,000 to 55,000 clones, about nine tenths occurring once. Anti-CD3/anti-CD28 beads served as a nonspecific positive control stimulus. CD4+ T cells upregulating both CD40 ligand and CD69 were sorted as responding cells. The sequencing used CD4+ T cells sorted from PBMCs after roughly 18-hour stimulation, collected from a patient who received antiretroviral therapy. These receptors were obtained from an adult woman with HIV who was CMV-seropositive.

The V and J genes are TRBV5-1 and TRBJ2-1; D remains unclear. This CDR3 comprises 13 residues. Trimming left V 3 bases short and J 2 bases short, with 6 bases between. Germline loops: CDR1 SGHRS, CDR2 YFSETQ. The CDR3, as DNA: TGCGCCAGCAGCTGGGTACCCTACAATGAGCAGTTCTTC. This encodes CASSWVPYNEQFF.

The chain links TRBV5-1 to TRBJ2-5; maybe TRBD2 (5 bases). Germline V gene data show CDR1 as SGHRS and CDR2 as YFSETQ. The germline V and J ends were trimmed by 7 bases and 5 bases, with 12 bases remaining between them. This CDR3 region has 12 residues. The CDR3 loop reads CASAWEKETQYF. The CDR3 bases are TGCGCCAGCGCGTGGGAGAAGGAGACCCAGTACTTC.